The sequence of this T cell receptor beta chain was determined in a study of shared clonotypes between healthy human individuals. The table came from immunoSEQ multiplex PCR; TCRdb's copy has only in-frame clones and leaves some out. The sample comprises approximately 480,000 clones, about 79% of which are singletons, and approximately 12% rests with the top ten. The CDR3 is made up of 14 amino acids. After removal of 8 bases from V and 6 bases from J, the junction contained 6 bases not matched to a gene. Looked up from germline, CDR1 is SNHLY and CDR2 is FYNNEI. This clone showed up just once. This TCR came from a woman aged 40 to 50 in good health. Some clones in this sample may be carry-over from other donors' samples. The sequenced material came from PBMCs. V and J are TRBV2 and TRBJ2-3; TRBD2 aligns across 12 bases. CDR3 coding DNA: TGTGCCAGCGATAGGACTAGCGGGATGGATACGCAGTATTTT. It yields the protein CASDRTSGMDTQYF. Full variable domain (rest looked up from reference TRBV2 and TRBJ2-3): EPEVTQTPSHQVTQMGQEVILRCVPISNHLYFYWYRQILGQKVEFLVSFYNNEISEKSEIFDDQFSVERPDGSNFTLKIRSTKLEDSAMYFCASDRTSGMDTQYFGPGTRLTVL.